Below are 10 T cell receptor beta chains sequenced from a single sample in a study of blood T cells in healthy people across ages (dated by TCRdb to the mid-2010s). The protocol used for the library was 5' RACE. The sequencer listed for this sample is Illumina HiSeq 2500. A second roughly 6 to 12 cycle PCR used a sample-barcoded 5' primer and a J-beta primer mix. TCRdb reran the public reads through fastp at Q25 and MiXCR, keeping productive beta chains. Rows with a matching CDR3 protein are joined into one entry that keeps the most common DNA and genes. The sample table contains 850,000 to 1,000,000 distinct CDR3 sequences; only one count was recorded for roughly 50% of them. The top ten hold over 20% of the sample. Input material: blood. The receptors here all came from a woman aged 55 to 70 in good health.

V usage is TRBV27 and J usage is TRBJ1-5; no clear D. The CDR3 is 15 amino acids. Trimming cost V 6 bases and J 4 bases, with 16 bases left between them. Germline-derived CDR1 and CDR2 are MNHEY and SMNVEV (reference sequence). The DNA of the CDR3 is TGTGCCAGCAGCCCGGCTGCGGCCGGGAATCAGCCCCAGCATTTT. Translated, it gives CASSPAAAGNQPQHF.

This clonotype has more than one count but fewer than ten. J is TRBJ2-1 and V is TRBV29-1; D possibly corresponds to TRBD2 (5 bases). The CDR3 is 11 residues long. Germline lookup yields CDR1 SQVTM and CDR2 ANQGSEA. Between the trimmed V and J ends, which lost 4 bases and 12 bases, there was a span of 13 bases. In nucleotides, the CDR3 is TGCAGCGTTGGGGCGGGCGGTAGGCAGTTCTTC. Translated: CSVGAGGRQFF.

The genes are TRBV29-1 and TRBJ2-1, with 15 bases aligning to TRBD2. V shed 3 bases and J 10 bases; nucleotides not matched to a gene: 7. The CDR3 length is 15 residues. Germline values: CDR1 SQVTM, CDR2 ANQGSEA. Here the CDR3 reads CSVEAGLAGGGEQFF. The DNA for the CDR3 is TGCAGCGTTGAGGCGGGACTAGCGGGAGGTGGGGAGCAGTTCTTC.

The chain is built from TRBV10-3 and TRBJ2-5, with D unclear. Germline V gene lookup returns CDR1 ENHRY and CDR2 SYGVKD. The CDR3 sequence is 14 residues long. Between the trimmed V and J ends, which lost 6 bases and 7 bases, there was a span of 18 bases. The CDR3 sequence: CAIRETGAGGTQYF. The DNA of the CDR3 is TGTGCCATCAGGGAGACGGGCGCCGGCGGGACCCAGTACTTC.

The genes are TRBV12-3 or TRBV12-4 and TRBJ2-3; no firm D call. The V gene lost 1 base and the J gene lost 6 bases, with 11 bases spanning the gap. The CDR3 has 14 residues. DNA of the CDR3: TGTGCCAGCAGTTTAGAGGCCTTGAGGGATACGCAGTATTTT. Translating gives CASSLEALRDTQYF.

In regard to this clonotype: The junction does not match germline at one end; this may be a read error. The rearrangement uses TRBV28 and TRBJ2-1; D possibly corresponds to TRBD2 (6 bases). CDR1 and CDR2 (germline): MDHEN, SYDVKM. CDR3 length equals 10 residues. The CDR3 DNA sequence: TGCGCCAGCCTTGGGGGGGAGCAGTTCTTC. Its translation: CASLGGEQFF.

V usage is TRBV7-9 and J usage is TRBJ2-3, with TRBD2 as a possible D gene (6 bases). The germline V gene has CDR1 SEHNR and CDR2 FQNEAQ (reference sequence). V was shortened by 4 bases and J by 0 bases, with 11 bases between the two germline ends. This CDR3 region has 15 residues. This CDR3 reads CASSSHSGSTDTQYF. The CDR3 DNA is TGTGCCAGCAGCTCCCATAGCGGCAGCACAGATACGCAGTATTTT.

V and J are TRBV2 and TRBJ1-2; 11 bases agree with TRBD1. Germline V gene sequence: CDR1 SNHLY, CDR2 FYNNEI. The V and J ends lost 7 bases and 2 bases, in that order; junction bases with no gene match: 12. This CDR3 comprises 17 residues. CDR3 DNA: TGTGCCAGCACTCCACCGGGACAGGGGGTTTTAAACTATGGCTACACCTTC. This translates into CASTPPGQGVLNYGYTF.

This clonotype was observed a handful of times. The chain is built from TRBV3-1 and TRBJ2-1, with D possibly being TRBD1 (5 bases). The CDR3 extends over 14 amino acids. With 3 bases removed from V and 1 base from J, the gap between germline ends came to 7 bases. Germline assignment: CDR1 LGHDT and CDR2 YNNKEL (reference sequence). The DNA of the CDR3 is TGTGCCAGCAGCCAGGGGCGGTCCTACAATGAGCAGTTCTTC. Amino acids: CASSQGRSYNEQFF.

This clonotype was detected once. CDR3 in DNA: TGCGCCAGCGCTATGGGGGACAGGGGTCCCTACGAGCAGTACTTC. It specifies CASAMGDRGPYEQYF. This rearrangement joins TRBV5-1 to TRBJ2-7; 10 bases match TRBD1. The CDR3 has 15 residues. Unmatched junction bases numbered 9, after V lost 7 bases and J lost 2 bases. Germline V gene sequence: CDR1 SGHRS, CDR2 YFSETQ.